Presented here are 19 T cell receptor beta chains from one specimen sequenced in a study of T cell responses to AZD1222 COVID-19 vaccine (dated by TCRdb to the early 2020s). Libraries were constructed by the immunoSEQ multiplex PCR assay. TCRdb stores this immuneACCESS table with in-frame sequences only. Part of the clones is absent; in the studies checked, under half of the shortfall reflects unresolved V genes, and no reason is known for the rest. Recorded for this sample are 130,000 to 150,000 clones; roughly nine tenths of them occurred a single time. The ten largest clones capture roughly 1.8% of the sample. Read against the paper, the sample's time point label means: about 28 days (+/-7) after the second vaccine dose. The sequencing here drew on peripheral blood, taken 28 days after the second AZD1222 dose. These receptors all come from an adult who received the AZD1222 COVID-19 vaccine.

The chain employs TRBV10-3 and TRBJ1-5; D not resolved. Looked up from germline, CDR1 is ENHRY and CDR2 is SYGVKD. V was cut by 3 bases and J by 4 bases, with 10 bases left in between. The CDR3 sequence is 14 residues long. The CDR3 region has the DNA TGTGCCATCAGTGATGGAGGGCTAAATCAGCCCCAGCATTTT. It encodes CAISDGGLNQPQHF.

V gene TRBV12-5 combines with J gene TRBJ2-5; D is perhaps TRBD1 (6 bases). This CDR3 has 13 amino acids. From germline, CDR1 is LGHNT and CDR2 FRNRAP. The germline V and J ends were trimmed by 6 bases and 4 bases, with 12 bases remaining between them. CDR3 amino acids: CASGRQAGETQYF. In DNA, the CDR3 is TGTGCTAGTGGGCGACAGGCCGGAGAGACCCAGTACTTC. The full variable domain, its missing parts supplied by reference TRBV12-5 and TRBJ2-5, is DARVTQTPRHKVTEMGQEVTMRCQPILGHNTVFWYRQTMMQGLELLAYFRNRAPLDDSGMPKDRFSAEMPDATLATLKIQPSEPRDSAVYFCASGRQAGETQYFGPGTRLLVL.

The chain recombines TRBV7-6 with TRBJ1-1; D is possibly TRBD1 (5 bases). From germline, CDR1 is SGHVS and CDR2 FNYEAQ. V lost 2 bases and J lost 0, with 10 bases in between. This CDR3 has 15 amino acids. This CDR3 reads CASSLYQDMNTEAFF. The CDR3 DNA reads TGTGCCAGCAGCTTATATCAGGACATGAACACTGAAGCTTTCTTT.

The chain has TRBV19 and TRBJ2-7, with 9 bases lining up with TRBD2. The CDR3 loop spans 17 amino acids. The J segment lost 7 bases and the V segment lost 3 bases, leaving 16 bases of the junction unmatched. CDR1 is LNHDA and CDR2 is SQIVND in the germline V gene (reference sequence). CDR3 region: CASSIQIAGDQYSEQYF. CDR3 DNA: TGTGCCAGTAGTATCCAGATAGCGGGAGACCAGTATTCGGAGCAGTACTTC.

The rearrangement links TRBV11-2 to TRBJ1-3; 9 positions match TRBD1. The CDR3 totals 19 residues. The germline CDR1 and CDR2 sequences are SGHAT and FQNNGV. After removal of 0 bases from V and 0 bases from J, the junction contained 9 bases not matched to a gene. CDR3 in amino acids: CASSLDAVTGGISGNTIYF. The CDR3 DNA reads TGTGCCAGCAGCTTAGATGCGGTGACAGGGGGAATCTCTGGAAACACCATATATTTT.

V gene TRBV3-1 (or the pseudogene TRBV3-2) combines with J gene TRBJ1-1; D unresolved. The CDR3 runs to 12 residues. The germline CDR1 and CDR2 sequences are LGHDT and YNNKEL (reference sequence). Trimming removed 1 base from V and 10 bases from J, with 10 bases in between. CDR3 DNA: TGTGCCAGCAGCCAAGGGACGCTCGGAGCTTTCTTT. The encoded protein is CASSQGTLGAFF.

J is TRBJ1-4 and V is TRBV5-1; weak D call: TRBD1 (5 bases). The CDR3 sequence is 19 residues long. Germline CDR1 reads SGHRS; CDR2 reads YFSETQ. Between the trimmed V and J ends, which lost 2 bases and 5 bases, there was a span of 25 bases. The chain's CDR3 is CASSFLPRVGGILNEKLFF. The DNA for the CDR3 is TGCGCCAGCAGCTTCCTACCTCGAGTTGGGGGAATATTGAATGAAAAACTGTTTTTT.

V and J are TRBV27 and TRBJ2-1, with D uncertain. CDR1 is MNHEY and CDR2 is SMNVEV in the germline V gene (reference sequence). The CDR3 covers 13 residues. The V gene lost 3 bases and the J gene lost 3 bases, with 6 bases spanning the gap. The CDR3 loop is CASSFGVYNEQFF. CDR3 coding DNA: TGTGCCAGCAGTTTCGGTGTCTACAATGAGCAGTTCTTC.

The chain uses TRBV11-3 and TRBJ2-7; D uncertain. The V gene lost 1 base and the J gene lost 0 bases, with 10 bases spanning the gap. This CDR3 has 15 amino acids. The germline CDR1 and CDR2 sequences are SGHNT and YENEEA. CDR3 DNA: TGTGCCAGCAGCTTAGTTACGGGCAACTCCTACGAGCAGTACTTC. Its translation is CASSLVTGNSYEQYF.

Turning to this clone: The sample carries other DNA sequences with the same CDR3. This sequence joins TRBV4-1 and TRBJ2-5, with TRBD1 matching over 7 bases. J lost 3 bases, V lost 0 bases, and 1 base had no gene match. Germline values: CDR1 MGHRA, CDR2 YSYEKL. The CDR3 loop spans 14 amino acids. The CDR3 DNA follows: TGCGCCAGCAGCCAAGATGGGACAGAAGAGACCCAGTACTTC. Its protein product is CASSQDGTEETQYF.

This clone was recorded once. The chain carries TRBV7-8 and TRBJ2-5; D gene ambiguous. The V gene lost 5 bases and the J gene lost 5 bases, with 12 bases spanning the gap. Germline CDR1 reads SGHVS; CDR2 reads FQNEAQ. The CDR3 is 13 residues long. The CDR3 region is CASSPSTPETQYF. Written as DNA, the CDR3 is TGTGCCAGCAGCCCTTCGACCCCGGAGACCCAGTACTTC. The full variable domain, completed using reference TRBV7-8 and TRBJ2-5, is GAGVSQSPRYKVAKRGQDVALRCDPISGHVSLFWYQQALGQGPEFLTYFQNEAQLDKSGLPSDRFFAERPEGSVSTLKIQRTQQEDSAVYLCASSPSTPETQYFGPGTRLLVL.

This chain uses TRBV7-8 with TRBJ2-7; D unresolved. The germline V gene has CDR1 SGHVS and CDR2 FQNEAQ. The CDR3 length is 18 residues. V lost 1 base and J lost 0, with 19 bases in between. The CDR3 spells CASSLEIPWARGSYEQYF. The CDR3, as DNA: TGTGCCAGCAGCTTAGAAATCCCATGGGCTCGCGGCTCCTACGAGCAGTACTTC.

In the case of this clone: This sample also contains other DNA sequences that code for the same CDR3. The rearrangement joins TRBV7-9 to TRBJ1-3; no clear D gene. The CDR3 contains 13 residues. Germline assignment: CDR1 SEHNR and CDR2 FQNEAQ (reference sequence). V gave up 2 bases and J gave up 8 bases, with 10 bases separating them. The CDR3 DNA reads as TGTGCCAGCAGCTTAAGTCCCCGGGACACCATATATTTT. It translates to CASSLSPRDTIYF.

This sequence joins TRBV24-1 and TRBJ2-3; 8 nucleotides align to TRBD2. The CDR3 loop spans 15 amino acids. The V and J ends lost 9 bases and 12 bases, in that order; junction bases with no gene match: 19. Germline lookup yields CDR1 KGHDR and CDR2 SFDVKD. The chain's CDR3 is CATGEAGASGLTQYF. CDR3 DNA: TGTGCCACCGGGGAAGCGGGGGCTAGCGGGTTGACTCAGTATTTT.

This clone was seen a handful of times. Relative to the germline gene, one junction end is altered; a read error may explain this. The genes are TRBV5-5 and TRBJ2-1, with 12 bases matching TRBD1. CDR1 SGHKS and CDR2 YYEKEE come from the germline V gene (reference sequence). The CDR3 is made up of 15 amino acids. The CDR3 here is CASTLGQGAVNEQFF. CDR3 sequence (DNA): TGTGCCAGCACCTTGGGACAGGGGGCGGTCAATGAGCAGTTCTTC.

The chain joins TRBV7-9 to TRBJ1-1, with unresolved D. CDR1 is SEHNR, CDR2 FQNEAQ, per germline (reference sequence). The CDR3 totals 11 residues. V was pared by 3 bases and J by 4 bases, with 3 bases between. This chain's CDR3 is CASSFSTEAFF. In nucleotides, the CDR3 is TGTGCCAGCAGCTTTAGCACTGAAGCTTTCTTT.

The gene calls are TRBV2 and TRBJ2-5, with a possible D match to TRBD1 (5 bases). This CDR3 comprises 15 residues. V dropped 3 bases and J dropped 5 bases, with 16 bases sitting between them. Germline V gene lookup returns CDR1 SNHLY and CDR2 FYNNEI. The CDR3 spells CASSDWVRVGETQYF. In nucleotides, the CDR3 is TGTGCCAGCAGTGACTGGGTCAGGGTGGGCGAGACCCAGTACTTC.

This chain links TRBV3-1 (or the pseudogene TRBV3-2) with TRBJ1-1, with 7 nucleotides matching TRBD1. CDR1 is LGHDT and CDR2 is YNNKEL in the germline V gene (reference sequence). Losses at the gene ends were 4 bases for V and 5 bases for J; bases not matched to a gene: 1. This CDR3 is built from 12 residues. In nucleotides, the CDR3 is TGTGCCAGCAGCCTACAGGGGACTGAAGCTTTCTTT. It yields the protein CASSLQGTEAFF.

V is TRBV11-2 and J is TRBJ2-1; TRBD2 matches 14 bases. The CDR3 covers 17 residues. Trimming removed 6 bases from V and 3 bases from J; junction bases left unmatched: 7. CDR1 is SGHAT and CDR2 is FQNNGV in the germline V gene. CDR3 nucleotides: TGTGCCAGCAGACCTGGGACTAGCGGGAGACTCTACAATGAGCAGTTCTTC. Translated, it gives CASRPGTSGRLYNEQFF.